The sequence of this TCR beta chain was determined in a study of early T cells in non-severe SARS-CoV-2 infection. On the study more broadly: Sequencing targeted bulk RNA from unsorted whole blood, leaving chains unpaired.

V was cut by 6 bases and J by 2 bases, with 18 bases left in between. Germline CDR1 is MNHEY and CDR2 is SVGAGI. The CDR3 runs to 16 residues. This clonotype was counted at least ten times. Its antigen is not known. Unique molecular identifiers tagged individual cDNA molecules. TCRdb re-called the 5' RACE reads through MiXCR, storing one row per CDR3 protein. The profile shows around 50,000 distinct CDR3 sequences, approximately 6.2% of them singletons. Study-level points and caveats: VDJdb matching favored anti-spike CD8 responses, missing private and CD4 specificities.

This chain joins TRBV6-5 and TRBJ2-3; D possibly corresponds to TRBD1 (6 bases). The sequencing sample was made of whole blood. The origin of this receptor is an adult who was a healthcare worker with PCR-confirmed SARS-CoV-2 infection or an uninfected control (not recorded which). The CDR3 bases are TGTGCCAGCAGGCCTAGACAGGCCCTATTCACAGATACGCAGTATTTT. This gives the protein CASRPRQALFTDTQYF.